This TCR beta chain was recovered during a study of tissue T cells after allogeneic stem cell transplantation. This sample's time point: mouse harvest day 7 after allogeneic transplant. Each mouse received 10^7 T-cell-depleted marrow cells plus 10^6 splenic CD5+ T cells by tail vein. B6 (H2b) cells into BALB/c (H2d) mice; tissues taken at day 7 or 14. CDR1 is SGHDT, CDR2 FRDEAV, per germline. This CDR3 is 14 amino acids long. Trimming removed 1 base from V and 0 bases from J, with 7 bases in between. Repertoires were generated with immunoSEQ multiplex PCR, while TCRdb's copy carries only in-frame clones and drops some. The table includes around 7,000 clones, approximately 55% detected once. For this clone: Its antigen is still unknown. Gene names denote mouse genes. The CDR3 is cut off 1 residue early in the read; its end comes from the germline J gene.

Notes on the study in general: Alloreactivity or antigen specificity of tissue TCRs was not determined; some clones might be host cells. TCR repertoires tracked anatomic similarity, regardless of disease or transplant status. In patients and mice, blood and spleen missed much of tissue repertoire.

The specimen sequenced was gut tissue. V and J are TRBV14 and TRBJ1-2; possible D gene TRBD1, 5 bases. This sequence originates from a female BALB/c mouse given C57BL/6 T cells with graft-versus-host disease after an allogeneic hematopoietic cell transplant. CDR3 bases read: TGTGCCAGCAGTTTCCCGGGGGCAAACTCCGACTACACC. Its protein product is CASSFPGANSDYT. The entire CDR3 reads CASSFPGANSDYTF.